Presented here are 14 T cell receptor beta chains from one specimen sequenced in a study of blood T cell repertoires in COVID-19. Some clones are missing from TCRdb's copy, which holds only in-frame ones; the method was immunoSEQ multiplex PCR. The sample shows 270,000 or so clones, about 80% of them seen only once. Specimen: PBMCs or T cells enriched from blood (not recorded which). The origin of the receptors is a man aged 50-60 years who had recovered from COVID-19.

The chain has TRBV6-5 and TRBJ1-5, with 8 bases identical to TRBD1. Germline V CDR1 and CDR2: MNHEY, SVGAGI. Losses at the gene ends were 7 bases for V and 2 bases for J; bases not matched to a gene: 7. This CDR3 has 15 amino acids. In DNA, the CDR3 is TGTGCCAGCACCGTTCCGGGACAGGGCAATCAGCCCCAGCATTTT. Its protein is CASTVPGQGNQPQHF.

The V gene is TRBV7-2, the J gene TRBJ2-3; TRBD2 aligns across 8 bases. This CDR3 has 17 residues. Trimming cost V 1 base and J 0 bases; bases outside gene matches: 6. The germline CDR1 and CDR2 sequences are SGHTA and FQGNSA. The CDR3 loop reads CASSLVPQRGSTDTQYF. DNA of the CDR3: TGTGCCAGCAGCTTAGTTCCGCAGCGGGGGAGCACAGATACGCAGTATTTT.

The rearrangement uses TRBV5-6 and TRBJ1-2; 7 bases map to TRBD1. The junction had 3 bases not matched to a gene; V was cut back by 2 bases and J by 8 bases. This CDR3 is built from 12 residues. The V gene's germline CDR1 is SGHDT and CDR2 YYEEEE. For the CDR3, the DNA is TGTGCCAGCAGCTTTACAGGGGTAGGCTACACCTTC. As protein: CASSFTGVGYTF.

This CDR3 is CAWSGRTGGGNQPQHF. CDR3 sequence (DNA): TGTGCCTGGAGTGGACGAACAGGGGGTGGCAATCAGCCCCAGCATTTT. This chain joins TRBV30 and TRBJ1-5; 8 bases agree with TRBD1. The CDR3 extends over 16 amino acids. V dropped 1 base and J dropped 2; count of bases not matched to a gene: 7. CDR1 is GTSNPN, CDR2 SVGIG, per germline (reference sequence).

This clone appeared many times. The chain uses TRBV19 and TRBJ2-7, with a possible D match to TRBD2 (5 bases). V dropped 3 bases and J dropped 7 bases, with 25 bases sitting between them. CDR3 length: 17 amino acids. Germline CDR1 reads LNHDA; CDR2 reads SQIVND (reference sequence). The CDR3 DNA reads TGTGCCAGTAGTATCGACCTCCATGCCAGCACCTCGGGGGAGCAGTACTTC. Translation gives CASSIDLHASTSGEQYF.

The CDR3 spells CASSQDMSNYGYTF. For the CDR3, the DNA is TGTGCCAGCAGCCAAGACATGTCTAACTATGGCTACACCTTC. V and J are TRBV4-2 and TRBJ1-2; D is uncertain. The ends were cut back, 0 bases at V and 0 bases at J, with 5 bases in the middle. Per germline, CDR1 LGHNA and CDR2 YNFKEQ. The CDR3 runs to 14 residues.

The CDR3 is CASSPSLGDSRYGYTF. CDR3 in DNA: TGTGCCAGCAGCCCGTCCCTCGGAGACAGCCGTTATGGCTACACCTTC. This chain links TRBV3-1 (or the pseudogene TRBV3-2) with TRBJ1-2; tentative D call: TRBD1 (5 bases). This CDR3 spans 16 amino acids. Trimming cost V 4 bases and J 5 bases, with 20 bases left between them. Germline V lookup: CDR1 LGHDT, CDR2 YNNKEL (reference sequence).

This clone has only a few counts. This chain links TRBV18 with TRBJ1-5; 8 bases agree with TRBD1. Germline CDR1 and CDR2: KGHSH and LQKENI. The J segment lost 5 bases and the V segment lost 2 bases, leaving 2 bases of the junction unmatched. This CDR3 contains 14 residues. This CDR3 reads CASSPMDRDQPQHF. The CDR3 nucleotides are TGTGCCAGCTCACCAATGGACAGGGATCAGCCCCAGCATTTT. The full variable domain, its missing parts supplied by reference TRBV18 and TRBJ1-5, is NAGVMQNPRHLVRRRGQEARLRCSPMKGHSHVYWYRQLPEEGLKFMVYLQKENIIDESGMPKERFSAEFPKEGPSILRIQQVVRGDSAAYFCASSPMDRDQPQHFGDGTRLSIL.

V and J are TRBV7-3 and TRBJ2-1, with TRBD2 as a possible D gene (5 bases). V was trimmed by 2 bases and J by 3 bases, leaving 11 bases between them. Germline lookup yields CDR1 SGHTA and CDR2 FQGTGA. The CDR3 consists of 15 residues. This chain's CDR3 is CASSLQGSFYNEQFF. For the CDR3, the DNA is TGTGCCAGCAGCTTACAAGGGAGCTTCTACAATGAGCAGTTCTTC. Based on the CDR3 plus reference TRBV7-3 and TRBJ2-1, the full variable domain is GAGVSQTPSNKVTEKGKYVELRCDPISGHTALYWYRQSLGQGPEFLIYFQGTGAADDSGLPNDRFFAVRPEGSVSTLKIQRTERGDSAVYLCASSLQGSFYNEQFFGPGTRLTVL.

This chain connects TRBV4-2 to TRBJ2-3; 7 bases are shared with TRBD2. The CDR3 extends over 16 amino acids. J gave up 0 bases and V 1 base, and 4 bases lay outside the gene matches. Germline CDR1 reads LGHNA; CDR2 reads YNFKEQ. CDR3 nucleotide sequence: TGTGCCAGCAGCCAAGCTATCGGGGGGAGCACAGATACGCAGTATTTT. Translation gives CASSQAIGGSTDTQYF.

The rearrangement uses TRBV12-5 and TRBJ1-1; D is unclear. The germline V gene has CDR1 LGHNT and CDR2 FRNRAP. The ends were cut back, 0 bases at V and 5 bases at J, with 16 bases in the middle. The CDR3 contains 16 residues. This chain's CDR3 is CASGLVTGLGITEAFF. In DNA form, the CDR3 reads TGTGCTAGTGGTTTGGTTACGGGGTTGGGGATAACTGAAGCTTTCTTT.

The chain recombines TRBV12-3 or TRBV12-4 with TRBJ1-4; unclear D gene. The CDR3 consists of 13 residues. The V end lost 6 bases, the J end lost 7 bases, and 12 bases lay between the germline ends. CDR3 sequence: CASSSFGVEKLFF. CDR3 nucleotides: TGTGCCAGCAGCTCTTTCGGGGTTGAAAAACTGTTTTTT.

The V gene is TRBV14, the J gene TRBJ2-1, with D possibly TRBD1 on 6 matching bases. The V end lost 7 bases, the J end lost 7 bases, and 17 bases lay between the germline ends. This CDR3 spans 14 amino acids. Germline V CDR1 and CDR2: SGHDN, FVKESK. The CDR3 DNA follows: TGTGCCAGCACTCGGGCAGGGGATTTTAATGAGCAGTTCTTC. Translated, it gives CASTRAGDFNEQFF.

The V call is TRBV7-2, the J call TRBJ2-3; 8 nucleotides agree with TRBD1. Germline V gene data show CDR1 as SGHTA and CDR2 as FQGNSA. The junction had 7 bases not matched to a gene; V was cut back by 3 bases and J by 2 bases. This CDR3 spans 16 amino acids. CDR3 loop: CASSFRTGINTDTQYF. The CDR3, as DNA: TGTGCCAGCAGCTTTCGGACAGGGATAAACACAGATACGCAGTATTTT.